What follows are 30 T cell receptor beta chains derived from one specimen sequenced in a study of CD8 T cells in Susac syndrome (dated by TCRdb to the late 2010s). Receptor amplification or capture employed the immunoSEQ multiplex PCR assay. RNA was extracted with the RNeasy kit and roughly 0.5 to 1 ug was reverse transcribed using random hexamers. TCRdb ran its own pipeline on the public reads, namely fastp trimming at Q25 and MiXCR clone calling, and kept in-frame beta chains. Merged by CDR3 protein, the rows form single entries marked with the most common genes and DNA. Recorded for this sample are a few hundred thousand distinct CDR3 sequences; 70% to 90% of them occurred a single time. The ten largest clones add up to 0.095% to 0.14% of the sample. Material: CD8+ T cells from PBMCs. The receptor source for this set is a human donor with multiple sclerosis.

This clonotype was observed a single time. The V gene is TRBV20-1, the J gene TRBJ2-5, with 10 bases fitting TRBD2. Trimming at V came to 2 bases and at J to 1 base, leaving 4 bases not matched to a gene. The CDR3 covers 15 residues. In germline, CDR1 is DFQATT, CDR2 SNEGSKA (reference sequence). In nucleotides, the CDR3 is TGCAGTGCTAGATTAGCGGGAGGCCCCCAAGAGACCCAGTACTTC. Amino acids: CSARLAGGPQETQYF.

As to this clonotype: An end of the junction does not agree with germline; a read error may underlie this. This chain joins TRBV12-3 or TRBV12-4 and TRBJ2-1; D is ambiguous. This CDR3 has 12 amino acids. The CDR3 DNA reads TGTGCCAGCGAATCCCTGCGAAATGAGCGGTTCTTC. Its translation: CASESLRNERFF.

The chain has TRBV9 and TRBJ2-3; 9 nucleotides agree with TRBD2. CDR1 is SGDLS and CDR2 is YYNGEE in the germline V gene. CDR3 length: 15 amino acids. The J segment lost 5 bases and the V segment lost 0 bases, leaving 4 bases of the junction unmatched. The CDR3 region is CASSVGGRAKDTQYF. The CDR3 nucleotides are TGTGCCAGCAGCGTAGGCGGGAGGGCCAAAGATACGCAGTATTTT.

V usage is TRBV28 and J usage is TRBJ2-7, with 8 positions matching TRBD1. Per germline, CDR1 MDHEN and CDR2 SYDVKM. V shed 6 bases and J 9 bases; nucleotides not matched to a gene: 19. CDR3 size: 16 residues. The CDR3 loop reads CASSQPRGQDREGQYF. The DNA for the CDR3 is TGTGCCAGCAGCCAACCCCGGGGACAGGATCGCGAGGGGCAGTACTTC.

This chain links TRBV6-1 with TRBJ2-3; tentatively, D is TRBD1 or TRBD2 (5 bases each). V was pared by 6 bases and J by 4 bases, with 20 bases between. Germline CDR1 MNHNS, CDR2 SASEGT. The CDR3 consists of 16 residues. In DNA, the CDR3 is TGTGCCAGCAGCCCCGAGGGGCTAGGAAATGCAGATACGCAGTATTTT. Amino acid sequence: CASSPEGLGNADTQYF.

The chain carries TRBV20-1 and TRBJ2-7, with a possible D match to TRBD2 (5 bases). The CDR3 is 14 amino acids. The ends were cut back, 5 bases at V and 1 base at J, with 15 bases in the middle. The V gene's germline CDR1 is DFQATT and CDR2 SNEGSKA (reference sequence). CDR3 coding DNA: TGCAGTGCTCTCGAGAGGGCAATGTCCTACGAGCAGTACTTC. It translates to CSALERAMSYEQYF.

This chain joins TRBV5-5 and TRBJ2-7; 7 bases line up with TRBD1. V lost 2 bases to trimming and J lost 6 bases; unmatched junction nucleotides: 11. Looked up from germline, CDR1 is SGHKS and CDR2 is YYEKEE (reference sequence). CDR3 length: 15 residues. The CDR3 reads CASSLGPKQGLEQYF. CDR3 coding DNA: TGTGCCAGCAGCTTAGGCCCAAAACAGGGGCTCGAGCAGTACTTC.

The chain joins TRBV6-1 to TRBJ2-1; a weak D match, TRBD1 (5 bases). CDR1 and CDR2 from the germline V gene are MNHNS and SASEGT. This CDR3 region has 16 residues. Trimming stripped 2 bases from V and 3 bases from J, with 14 bases between. The CDR3 DNA is TGTGCCAGCAGTGAAATGGCTTCAGGGAACTACAATGAGCAGTTCTTC. Translation: CASSEMASGNYNEQFF.

This clonotype was observed a single time. V gene TRBV4-1 combines with J gene TRBJ1-1; TRBD1 might be the D (6 bases). The V end was cut by 1 base, the J end by 3 bases, with 12 bases between. The CDR3 runs to 15 residues. Germline loops: CDR1 MGHRA, CDR2 YSYEKL. The CDR3, as DNA: TGCGCCAGCAGCCAAGGACAGGCATCTTACACTGAAGCTTTCTTT. Protein sequence: CASSQGQASYTEAFF.

The chain joins TRBV11-2 to TRBJ2-3, with a weak D call TRBD2 (5 bases). V was shortened by 2 bases and J by 1 base, with 13 bases between the two germline ends. The length of the CDR3 is 16 residues. Germline V gene lookup returns CDR1 SGHAT and CDR2 FQNNGV. This chain's CDR3 is CASSLSLGRGTDTQYF. The CDR3 region has the DNA TGTGCCAGCAGCTTATCACTAGGTCGAGGCACAGATACGCAGTATTTT.

This clonotype was observed once. The chain carries TRBV27 and TRBJ1-1; D unclear. The CDR3 length is 14 residues. Germline lookup yields CDR1 MNHEY and CDR2 SMNVEV (reference sequence). V lost 7 bases to trimming and J lost 1 base, with 13 bases between them. CDR3 nucleotides: TGTGCCAGCACCGACTTCTCGGGGAACACTGAAGCTTTCTTT. Translation gives CASTDFSGNTEAFF.

In nucleotides, the CDR3 is TGTGCCAAAAATCGCCGGGACATACACGAATCCGGAGGCGAGCAGTACTTC. Translation gives CAKNRRDIHESGGEQYF. The chain is built from TRBV27 and TRBJ2-7, with D possibly being TRBD1 (6 bases). The CDR3 runs to 17 residues. Trimming removed 10 bases from V and 6 bases from J, with 31 bases in between. Germline assignment: CDR1 MNHEY and CDR2 SMNVEV (reference sequence).

V usage is TRBV27 and J usage is TRBJ1-6; D might be TRBD1 (6 bases). Germline CDR1 MNHEY, CDR2 SMNVEV (reference sequence). Trimming cost V 5 bases and J 9 bases, with 17 bases left between them. The CDR3 sequence is 15 residues long. The CDR3: CASSRDGGLGSPLHF. The CDR3 DNA sequence: TGTGCCAGCAGTCGGGATGGGGGGCTAGGTTCACCCCTCCACTTT.

CDR3 region: CASSETHQWAEAFF. The DNA of the CDR3 is TGTGCCAGCAGTGAGACGCATCAGTGGGCTGAAGCTTTCTTT. V and J are TRBV2 and TRBJ1-1; D not certain. Trimming removed 3 bases at V and 6 bases at J, with 14 bases between. The CDR3 runs to 14 residues. Germline values: CDR1 SNHLY, CDR2 FYNNEI.

The V call is TRBV5-1, the J call TRBJ2-1; TRBD2 agrees at 9 bases. Germline CDR1 and CDR2: SGHRS and YFSETQ. The trim removed 5 bases at V and 1 base at J, leaving 4 bases unmatched. The CDR3 covers 15 residues. CDR3 DNA sequence: TGCGCCAGCAGTCAAAGCGGGGGGTCCTACAATGAGCAGTTCTTC. This sequence encodes CASSQSGGSYNEQFF.

The rearrangement links TRBV7-9 to TRBJ2-5, with D perhaps matching TRBD2 (5 bases). CDR1 and CDR2 from the germline V gene are SEHNR and FQNEAQ (reference sequence). Trimming took 5 bases from V and 5 from J, leaving 12 bases between them. This CDR3 is built from 13 residues. The CDR3 DNA reads as TGTGCCAGCAGCGGCCTAGCCCGGGAGACCCAGTACTTC. This codes for CASSGLARETQYF.

The CDR3 sequence is CASSFLAGGREQYF. As DNA, the CDR3 is TGTGCCAGCAGTTTCCTAGCGGGAGGACGGGAGCAGTACTTC. The chain is built from TRBV12-3 or TRBV12-4 and TRBJ2-7; TRBD2 matches at 11 bases. CDR3 size: 14 residues. V lost 3 bases to trimming and J lost 7 bases; unmatched junction nucleotides: 5.

The CDR3 DNA is TGTGCCAGCAGCTTTCGGGGCCTGGGAGCTTTCTTT. Its translation is CASSFRGLGAFF. The chain couples TRBV7-9 to TRBJ1-1; perhaps TRBD1 as D (5 bases). Trimming stripped 3 bases from V and 10 bases from J, with 12 bases between. This CDR3 has 12 residues. The germline V gene has CDR1 SEHNR and CDR2 FQNEAQ (reference sequence).

The rearrangement uses TRBV4-1 and TRBJ2-1, with 10 nucleotides matching TRBD2. There are 16 residues in the CDR3. Germline V lookup: CDR1 MGHRA, CDR2 YSYEKL. The J segment lost 8 bases and the V segment lost 4 bases, leaving 11 bases of the junction unmatched. In DNA, the CDR3 is TGCGCCAGCAGCCGGATCAGCGGGAGGGCCTCCGATGAGCAGTTCTTC. Its protein is CASSRISGRASDEQFF.

CDR3 nucleotides: TGTGCCAGCGGAATGGGAATCTCTACCCCGCAGTATTTT. Its translation: CASGMGISTPQYF. V is TRBV28 and J is TRBJ2-3, with D unclear. The V gene's germline CDR1 is MDHEN and CDR2 SYDVKM. Trimming removed 8 bases from V and 10 bases from J, with 19 bases in between. The CDR3 covers 13 residues. The full variable domain, in which reference TRBV28 and TRBJ2-3 provide the parts outside the CDR3, is DVKVTQSSRYLVKRTGEKVFLECVQDMDHENMFWYRQDPGLGLRLIYFSYDVKMKEKGDIPEGYSVSREKKERFSLILESASTNQTSMYLCASGMGISTPQYFGPGTRLTVL.

The chain couples TRBV19 to TRBJ1-1, with 8 nucleotides matching TRBD1. Germline V gene data show CDR1 as LNHDA and CDR2 as SQIVND (reference sequence). The V gene end was trimmed by 5 bases and the J gene end by 12 bases; junction bases not matched to a gene: 26. The CDR3 sequence is 18 residues long. CDR3 residues: CASSRTVQNRGVIFVPFF. CDR3 bases: TGTGCCAGTAGTCGGACAGTCCAGAACAGGGGGGTGATTTTTGTCCCTTTCTTT.

This clonotype was seen only once. The chain couples TRBV27 to TRBJ2-1, with 14 bases fitting TRBD2. Germline V gene data show CDR1 as MNHEY and CDR2 as SMNVEV (reference sequence). Trimming at V came to 2 bases and at J to 7 bases, leaving 7 bases not matched to a gene. The CDR3 sequence is 17 residues long. CDR3 nucleotide sequence: TGTGCCAGCAGTTTAGGGACTAGCGGGAGTCTGGGGAATGAGCAGTTCTTC. Translation: CASSLGTSGSLGNEQFF.

This clonotype showed up just a few times. J is TRBJ1-4 and V is TRBV7-2, with a weak D call TRBD1 (6 bases). The CDR3 loop spans 15 amino acids. V was clipped by 7 bases and J by 11 bases, with 23 bases between them. From germline, CDR1 is SGHTA and CDR2 FQGNSA. The chain's CDR3 is CASTTGSPTRNKLFF. CDR3 in DNA: TGTGCCAGCACCACAGGGAGCCCGACTCGGAACAAACTGTTTTTT.

V usage is TRBV29-1 and J usage is TRBJ2-2, with D perhaps given as TRBD1 or TRBD2 (5 bases each). The germline V and J ends were trimmed by 7 bases and 1 base, with 22 bases remaining between them. Per germline, CDR1 SQVTM and CDR2 ANQGSEA. This CDR3 has 17 residues. CDR3 sequence reads: CSARDPTLPLNTGELFF. DNA for the CDR3: TGCAGCGCCCGGGACCCTACCCTACCCTTGAACACCGGGGAGCTGTTTTTT.

This clonotype was seen once. V and J are TRBV20-1 and TRBJ1-6; D remains unclear. With 3 bases removed from V and 0 bases from J, the gap between germline ends came to 12 bases. Germline lookup yields CDR1 DFQATT and CDR2 SNEGSKA (reference sequence). The CDR3 sequence is 16 residues long. This chain's CDR3 is CSASPRLSSYNSPLHF. CDR3 in DNA: TGCAGTGCTAGCCCCAGGCTGAGCTCCTATAATTCACCCCTCCACTTT.

Written as DNA, the CDR3 is TGTGCCAGCAGCAGCGCCCGGGACAGAGATTACCCTATTGAAGCTTTCTTT. It yields the protein CASSSARDRDYPIEAFF. V usage is TRBV5-6 and J usage is TRBJ1-1; 7 bases are a match to TRBD1. The CDR3 is 17 amino acids. V gave up 4 bases and J gave up 7 bases; unmatched junction bases: 19. Germline CDR1 and CDR2: SGHDT and YYEEEE.

The V call is TRBV27, the J call TRBJ2-5, with D perhaps matching TRBD1 (5 bases). Germline V lookup: CDR1 MNHEY, CDR2 SMNVEV (reference sequence). The CDR3 covers 14 residues. Deletions cut 1 base from V and 4 bases from J, with 10 bases between. This chain's CDR3 is CASSLYRGGETQYF. The CDR3 bases are TGTGCCAGCAGTTTATATAGGGGTGGAGAGACCCAGTACTTC.

The CDR3 DNA follows: TGTGCCAGCAGCGATGGGGACCAAGACAAAAACACCATATATTTT. This sequence encodes CASSDGDQDKNTIYF. This sequence joins TRBV3-1 and TRBJ1-3; maybe TRBD1 (5 bases). This CDR3 has 15 amino acids. The germline V gene has CDR1 LGHDT and CDR2 YNNKEL (reference sequence). The V gene lost 5 bases and the J gene lost 6 bases, with 17 bases spanning the gap.

Regarding this clonotype: The junction departs from germline at one end; a sequencing error may be responsible. The J gene is TRBJ2-5, the V gene TRBV7-7; D unclear. CDR1 and CDR2 from the germline V gene are SSHAT and FNYEAQ (reference sequence). This CDR3 has 16 residues. CDR3 bases: TGTGCTAGCAGCTTATGTACGAGCGAGACACAAGAGACCCAGTACTTC. It translates to CASSLCTSETQETQYF. Supplemented by reference TRBV7-7 and TRBJ2-5, the full variable domain reads GAGVSQSPRYKVTKRGQDVTLRCDPISSHATLYWYQQALGQGPEFLTYFNYEAQPDKSGLPSDRFSAERPEGSISTLTIQRTEQRDSAMYRCASSLCTSETQETQYFGPGTRLLVL.

The chain has TRBV19 and TRBJ2-1; TRBD2 matches 11 bases. The CDR3 runs 14 residues. J gave up 8 bases and V 3 bases, and 3 bases lay outside the gene matches. CDR1 is LNHDA, CDR2 SQIVND, per germline (reference sequence). CDR3 sequence reads: CASSMTSGNHEQFF. The CDR3 region has the DNA TGTGCCAGTAGTATGACTAGCGGGAACCATGAGCAGTTCTTC. The full variable domain, with the rest looked up from reference TRBV19 and TRBJ2-1, is DGGITQSPKYLFRKEGQNVTLSCEQNLNHDAMYWYRQDPGQGLRLIYYSQIVNDFQKGDIAEGYSVSREKKESFPLTVTSAQKNPTAFYLCASSMTSGNHEQFFGPGTRLTVL.